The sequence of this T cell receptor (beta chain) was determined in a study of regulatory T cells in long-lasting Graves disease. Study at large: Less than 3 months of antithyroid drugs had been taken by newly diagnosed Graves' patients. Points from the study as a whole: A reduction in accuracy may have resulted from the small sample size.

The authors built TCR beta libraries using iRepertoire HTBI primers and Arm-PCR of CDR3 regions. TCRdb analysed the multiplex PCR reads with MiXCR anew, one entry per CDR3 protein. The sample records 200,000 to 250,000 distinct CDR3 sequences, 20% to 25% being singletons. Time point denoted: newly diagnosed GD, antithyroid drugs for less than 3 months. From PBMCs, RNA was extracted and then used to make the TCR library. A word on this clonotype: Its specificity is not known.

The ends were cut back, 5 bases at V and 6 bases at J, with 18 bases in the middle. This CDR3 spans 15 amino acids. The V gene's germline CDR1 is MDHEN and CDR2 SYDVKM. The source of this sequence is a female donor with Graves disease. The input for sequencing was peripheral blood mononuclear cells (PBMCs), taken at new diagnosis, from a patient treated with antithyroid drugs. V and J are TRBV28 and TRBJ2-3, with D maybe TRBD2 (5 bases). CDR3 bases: TGTGCCAGCAGTCTTTCGAGTCCGGAGGCGGATACGCAGTATTTT. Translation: CASSLSSPEADTQYF.